One and the same sample provided the 14 T cell receptor beta chains below, sequenced in a study of T cells in Graves' hyperthyroidism and ophthalmopathy (dated by TCRdb to about 2019). Receptor libraries were prepared by multiplex PCR. For sequencing, an Illumina HiSeq 2000 was employed. Amplification of TCR beta CDR3 regions was carried out from RNA transcripts. A first-round RT-PCR of the TCR CDR3 used the HTBI primer set with the Qiagen OneStep RT-PCR kit. The public sequencing data were trimmed at Q25 with fastp and processed into clonotypes with MiXCR by TCRdb, which kept only in-frame beta chains. Each CDR3 protein gets just one entry, which takes the most common genes and DNA from the rows behind it. In all, the sample holds approximately 520,000 distinct CDR3 sequences, and roughly 25% of those were seen once. Approximately 10% of the sample is held by the ten biggest clonotypes. Specimen: blood. The receptor set was obtained from a woman aged 25 to 39 with Graves' ophthalmopathy.

This clonotype was detected ten times or more. The chain recombines TRBV3-1 with TRBJ1-1; D is unclear. V shed 4 bases and J shed 9 bases, with 12 bases lying between them. This CDR3 comprises 12 residues. Germline values: CDR1 LGHDT, CDR2 YNNKEL (reference sequence). CDR3 nucleotide sequence: TGTGCCAGCAGCCTCGGACGGAAACAAGCTTTCTTT. Translation: CASSLGRKQAFF.

This chain joins TRBV28 and TRBJ2-7, with unresolved D. Trimming cost V 8 bases and J 3 bases, with 8 bases left between them. The CDR3 contains 11 residues. Germline loops: CDR1 MDHEN, CDR2 SYDVKM. CDR3 protein: CASWNFYEQYF. The CDR3 bases are TGTGCCAGCTGGAACTTCTACGAGCAGTACTTC.

The chain is built from TRBV6-2 or TRBV6-3 and TRBJ1-2, with D uncertain. V was shortened by 4 bases and J by 8 bases, with 20 bases between the two germline ends. Germline V CDR1 and CDR2: MNHEY, SVGEGT. The CDR3 sequence is 15 residues long. This CDR3 is CASSFIIRSESGYTF. The CDR3 DNA reads TGTGCCAGCAGTTTCATTATCCGGTCCGAATCCGGCTACACCTTC.

This clonotype was seen ten or more times. This rearrangement joins TRBV6-5 to TRBJ1-3; the D is unclear. The CDR3 contains 15 residues. V lost 0 bases and J 2 bases, leaving 8 bases between the germline ends. CDR1 is MNHEY, CDR2 SVGAGI, per germline. CDR3 nucleotides: TGTGCCAGCAGTTACTCATACGGGGCTGGAAACACCATATATTTT. Protein sequence: CASSYSYGAGNTIYF.

This chain uses TRBV7-3 with TRBJ1-1, with D perhaps TRBD1 (6 bases). CDR1 and CDR2 from the germline V gene are SGHTA and FQGTGA. The CDR3 is 13 residues long. V dropped 6 bases and J dropped 2 bases, with 10 bases sitting between them. CDR3 in DNA: TGTGCCAGCAGGACAGGACAAAACACTGAAGCTTTCTTT. It yields the protein CASRTGQNTEAFF.

This clonotype appeared a few times. This chain joins TRBV6-5 and TRBJ2-3, with a possible D match to TRBD2 (5 bases). Germline V gives CDR1 MNHEY, CDR2 SVGAGI. Trimming took off 0 bases at V and 3 bases at J, with 13 bases between the two ends. There are 16 residues in the CDR3. CDR3 amino acids: CASSYSTVGSTDTQYF. The CDR3 DNA reads as TGTGCCAGCAGTTACTCGACGGTTGGGAGTACAGATACGCAGTATTTT.

This clonotype was detected ten times or more. The CDR3 nucleotides are TGTGCCAGCACCGAGGGCAGCGCCAATAGCAATCAGCCCCAGCATTTT. Its protein is CASTEGSANSNQPQHF. The chain links TRBV12-3 or TRBV12-4 to TRBJ1-5; D is uncertain. V was clipped by 7 bases and J by 0 bases, with 16 bases between them. CDR3 length equals 16 residues.

This clonotype was counted at least ten times. The chain links TRBV6-5 to TRBJ2-2; D is ambiguous. This CDR3 has 15 amino acids. The V gene's germline CDR1 is MNHEY and CDR2 SVGAGI. Trimming stripped 0 bases from V and 2 bases from J, with 7 bases between. The CDR3 DNA follows: TGTGCCAGCAGTTACTCGAAGGGAAACACCGGGGAGCTGTTTTTT. Its translation: CASSYSKGNTGELFF.

In this sample, this clonotype turned up many times. The chain carries TRBV24-1 and TRBJ1-1; D remains ambiguous. Germline V gives CDR1 KGHDR, CDR2 SFDVKD. The CDR3 is 16 amino acids. V was shortened by 3 bases and J by 0 bases, with 13 bases between the two germline ends. The CDR3 sequence: CATSDGRRGLNTEAFF. Here the CDR3 DNA reads TGTGCCACCAGTGATGGCAGGCGCGGATTGAACACTGAAGCTTTCTTT.

The rearrangement joins TRBV6-5 to TRBJ2-4; 7 nucleotides match TRBD2. With V trimmed by 6 bases and J by 0 bases, 8 bases remained unmatched. CDR3 length: 16 amino acids. Germline values: CDR1 MNHEY, CDR2 SVGAGI. CDR3 sequence (DNA): TGTGCCAGCAGCCAAACTAGCGCCCGAGCCAAAAACATTCAGTACTTC. Residues: CASSQTSARAKNIQYF.

The rearrangement uses TRBV28 and TRBJ1-1; D unresolved. Trimming took 3 bases from V and 6 from J, leaving 8 bases between them. This CDR3 spans 12 amino acids. Germline lookup yields CDR1 MDHEN and CDR2 SYDVKM. The CDR3 sequence is CASSLVLAEAFF. CDR3 coding DNA: TGTGCCAGCAGTTTGGTACTCGCTGAAGCTTTCTTT.

This clonotype was seen ten or more times. The chain joins TRBV2 to TRBJ2-7; TRBD1 matches at 8 bases. Trimming at V came to 7 bases and at J to 0 bases, leaving 5 bases not matched to a gene. CDR1 is SNHLY and CDR2 is FYNNEI in the germline V gene. The CDR3 has 14 amino acids. This CDR3 reads CASNRDRSSYEQYF. The CDR3 bases are TGTGCCAGCAATCGGGACAGGAGCTCCTACGAGCAGTACTTC.

This clonotype came up many times. The V call is TRBV12-3 or TRBV12-4, the J call TRBJ1-6, with no clear D. CDR3 length: 14 amino acids. V gave up 3 bases and J gave up 10 bases, with 13 bases separating them. Here the CDR3 DNA reads TGTGCCAGCAGTTTGTTGGTTGGAGGGTCACCCCTCCACTTT. Translating it yields CASSLLVGGSPLHF.

At least ten counts were recorded for this clonotype. The rearrangement links TRBV4-1 to TRBJ1-5, with D tentatively TRBD1 (5 bases). The CDR3 runs 14 residues. Germline-derived CDR1 and CDR2 are MGHRA and YSYEKL. V dropped 0 bases and J dropped 7 bases, with 10 bases sitting between them. The CDR3 bases are TGCGCCAGCAGCCAAGATTGGGGGAACCAGCCCCAGCATTTT. It encodes CASSQDWGNQPQHF.